This TCR beta chain was found in a study of T cells after posttransplantation cyclophosphamide. Here immunoSEQ multiplex PCR was the method, and the copy in TCRdb shows in-frame clones only, minus some. The sample shows about 28,000 clones, just over 85% of them seen only once. Trimming removed 2 bases from V and 3 bases from J; junction bases left unmatched: 2. Germline V CDR1 and CDR2: MNHEY, SMNVEV (reference sequence). The CDR3 loop spans 15 amino acids. This TCR derives from a man aged 45-60 years. The source material was PBMCs. V and J are TRBV27 and TRBJ2-3; 10 nucleotides match TRBD2. Written as DNA, the CDR3 is TGTGCCAGCAGTTTAACAGCGGGGGGGACAGATACGCAGTATTTT. Protein product: CASSLTAGGTDTQYF.